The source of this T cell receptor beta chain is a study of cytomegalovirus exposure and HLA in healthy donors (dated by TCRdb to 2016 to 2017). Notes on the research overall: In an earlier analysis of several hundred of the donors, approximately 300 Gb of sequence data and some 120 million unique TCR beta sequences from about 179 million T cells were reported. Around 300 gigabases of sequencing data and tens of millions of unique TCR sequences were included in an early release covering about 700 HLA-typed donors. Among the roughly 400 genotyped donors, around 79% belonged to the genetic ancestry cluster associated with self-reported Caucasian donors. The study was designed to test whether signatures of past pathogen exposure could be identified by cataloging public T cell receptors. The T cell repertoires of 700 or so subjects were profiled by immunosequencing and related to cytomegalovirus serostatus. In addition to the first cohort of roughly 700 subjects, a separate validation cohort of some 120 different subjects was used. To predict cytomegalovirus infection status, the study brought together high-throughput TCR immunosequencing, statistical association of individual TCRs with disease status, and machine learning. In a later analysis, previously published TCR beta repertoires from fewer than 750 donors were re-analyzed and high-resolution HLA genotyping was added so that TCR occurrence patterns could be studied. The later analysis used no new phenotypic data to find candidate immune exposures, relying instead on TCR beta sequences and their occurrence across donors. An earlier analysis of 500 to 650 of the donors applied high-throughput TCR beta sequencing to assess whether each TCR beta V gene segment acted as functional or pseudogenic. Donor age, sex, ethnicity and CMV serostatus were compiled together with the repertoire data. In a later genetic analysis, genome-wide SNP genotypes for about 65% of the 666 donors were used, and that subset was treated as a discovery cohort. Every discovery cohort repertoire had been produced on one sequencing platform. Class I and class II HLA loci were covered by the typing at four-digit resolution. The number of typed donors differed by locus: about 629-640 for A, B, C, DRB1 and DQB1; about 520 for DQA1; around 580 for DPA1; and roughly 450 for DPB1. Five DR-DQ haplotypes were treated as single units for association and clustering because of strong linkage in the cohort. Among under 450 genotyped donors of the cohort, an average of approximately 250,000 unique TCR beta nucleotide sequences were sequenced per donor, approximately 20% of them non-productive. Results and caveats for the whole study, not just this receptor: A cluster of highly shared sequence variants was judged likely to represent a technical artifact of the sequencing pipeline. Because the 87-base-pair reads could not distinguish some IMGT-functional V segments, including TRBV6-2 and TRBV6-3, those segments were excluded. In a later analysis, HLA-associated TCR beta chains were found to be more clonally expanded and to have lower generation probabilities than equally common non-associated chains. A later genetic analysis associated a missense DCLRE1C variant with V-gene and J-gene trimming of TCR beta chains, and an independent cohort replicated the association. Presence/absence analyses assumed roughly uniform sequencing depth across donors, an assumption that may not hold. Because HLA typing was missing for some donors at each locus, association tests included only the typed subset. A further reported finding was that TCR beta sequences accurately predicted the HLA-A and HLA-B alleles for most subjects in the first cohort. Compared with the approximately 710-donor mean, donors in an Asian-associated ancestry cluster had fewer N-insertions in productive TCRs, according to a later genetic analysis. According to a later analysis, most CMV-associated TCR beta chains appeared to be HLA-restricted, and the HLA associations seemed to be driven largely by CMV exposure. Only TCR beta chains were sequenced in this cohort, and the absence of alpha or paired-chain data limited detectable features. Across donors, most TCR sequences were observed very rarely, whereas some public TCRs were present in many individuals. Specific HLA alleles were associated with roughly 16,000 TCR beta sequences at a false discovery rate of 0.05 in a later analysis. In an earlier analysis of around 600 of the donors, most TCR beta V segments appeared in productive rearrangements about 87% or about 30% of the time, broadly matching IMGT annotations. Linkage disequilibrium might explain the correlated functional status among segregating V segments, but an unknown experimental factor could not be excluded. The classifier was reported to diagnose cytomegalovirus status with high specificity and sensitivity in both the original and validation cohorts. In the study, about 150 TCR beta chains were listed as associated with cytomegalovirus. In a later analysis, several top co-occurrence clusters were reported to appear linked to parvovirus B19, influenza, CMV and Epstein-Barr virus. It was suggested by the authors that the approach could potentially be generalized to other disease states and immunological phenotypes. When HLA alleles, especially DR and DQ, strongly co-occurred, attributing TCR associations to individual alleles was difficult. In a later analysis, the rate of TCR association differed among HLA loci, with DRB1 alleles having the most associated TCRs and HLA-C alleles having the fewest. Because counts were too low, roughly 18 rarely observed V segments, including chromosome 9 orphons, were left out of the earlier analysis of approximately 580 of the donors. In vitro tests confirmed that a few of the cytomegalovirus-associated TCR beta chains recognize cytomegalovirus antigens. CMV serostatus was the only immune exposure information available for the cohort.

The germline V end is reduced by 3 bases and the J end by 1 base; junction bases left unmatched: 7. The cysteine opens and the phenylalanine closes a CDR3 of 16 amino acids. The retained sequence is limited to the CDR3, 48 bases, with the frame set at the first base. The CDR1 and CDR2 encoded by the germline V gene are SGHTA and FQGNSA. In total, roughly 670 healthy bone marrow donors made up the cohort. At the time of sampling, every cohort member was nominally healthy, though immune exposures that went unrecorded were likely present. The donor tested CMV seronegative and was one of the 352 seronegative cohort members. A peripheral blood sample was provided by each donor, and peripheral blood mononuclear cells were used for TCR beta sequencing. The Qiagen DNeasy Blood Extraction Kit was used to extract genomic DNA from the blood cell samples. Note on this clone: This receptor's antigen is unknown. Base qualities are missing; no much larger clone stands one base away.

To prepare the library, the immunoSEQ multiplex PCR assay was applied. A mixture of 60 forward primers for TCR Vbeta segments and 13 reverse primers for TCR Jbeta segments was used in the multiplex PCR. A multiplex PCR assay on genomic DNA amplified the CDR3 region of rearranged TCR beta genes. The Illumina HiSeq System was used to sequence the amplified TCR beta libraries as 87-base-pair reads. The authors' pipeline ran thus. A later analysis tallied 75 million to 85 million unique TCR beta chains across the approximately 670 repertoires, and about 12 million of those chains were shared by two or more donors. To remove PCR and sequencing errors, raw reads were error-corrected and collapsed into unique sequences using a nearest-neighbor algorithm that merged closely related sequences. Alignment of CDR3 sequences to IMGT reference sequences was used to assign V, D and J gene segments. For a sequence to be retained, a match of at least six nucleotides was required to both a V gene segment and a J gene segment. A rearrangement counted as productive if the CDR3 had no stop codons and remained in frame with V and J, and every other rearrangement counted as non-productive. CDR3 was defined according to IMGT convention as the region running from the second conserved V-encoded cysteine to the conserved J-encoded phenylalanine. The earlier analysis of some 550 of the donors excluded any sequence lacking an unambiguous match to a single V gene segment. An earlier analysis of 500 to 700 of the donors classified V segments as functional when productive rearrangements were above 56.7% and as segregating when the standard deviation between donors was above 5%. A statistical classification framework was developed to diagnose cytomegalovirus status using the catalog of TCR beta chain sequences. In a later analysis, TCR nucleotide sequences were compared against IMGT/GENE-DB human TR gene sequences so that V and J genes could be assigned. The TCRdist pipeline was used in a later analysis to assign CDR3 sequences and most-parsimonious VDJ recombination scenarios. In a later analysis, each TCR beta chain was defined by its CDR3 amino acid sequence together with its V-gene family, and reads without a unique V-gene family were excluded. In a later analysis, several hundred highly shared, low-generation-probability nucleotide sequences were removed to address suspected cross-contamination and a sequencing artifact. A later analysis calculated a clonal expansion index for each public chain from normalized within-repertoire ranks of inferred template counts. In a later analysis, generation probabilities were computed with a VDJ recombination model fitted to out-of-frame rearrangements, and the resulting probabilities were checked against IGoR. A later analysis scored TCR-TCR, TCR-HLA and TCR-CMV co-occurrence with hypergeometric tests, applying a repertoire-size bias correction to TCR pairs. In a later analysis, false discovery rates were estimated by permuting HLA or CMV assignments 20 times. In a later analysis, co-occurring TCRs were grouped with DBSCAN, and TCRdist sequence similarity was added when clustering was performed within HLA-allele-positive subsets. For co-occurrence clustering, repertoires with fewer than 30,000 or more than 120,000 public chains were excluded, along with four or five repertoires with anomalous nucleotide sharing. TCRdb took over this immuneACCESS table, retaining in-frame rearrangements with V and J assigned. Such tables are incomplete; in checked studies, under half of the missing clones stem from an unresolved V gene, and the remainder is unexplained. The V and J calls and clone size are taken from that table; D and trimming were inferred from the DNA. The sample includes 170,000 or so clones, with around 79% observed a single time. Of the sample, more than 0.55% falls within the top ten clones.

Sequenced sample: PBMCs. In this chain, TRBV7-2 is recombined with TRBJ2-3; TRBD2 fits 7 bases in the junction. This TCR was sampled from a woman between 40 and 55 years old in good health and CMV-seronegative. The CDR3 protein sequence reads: CASSFGLAGGTDTQYF. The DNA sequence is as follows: TGTGCCAGCAGCTTTGGGCTCGCGGGAGGCACAGATACGCAGTATTTT.